This TCR beta chain was identified in a study of blood T cells in healthy people across ages. For the second PCR, which ran for about 6 to 11 cycles, a sample-barcoded 5' primer and a J-beta primer mix were used. Carrying 12 random nucleotides, a template-switch adaptor labeled each individual cDNA molecule. Via MiXCR, TCRdb re-called the 5' RACE reads, giving one row per CDR3 protein. The data contain under 2,000,000 distinct CDR3 sequences, just under 50% of them singletons. After removal of 6 bases from V and 4 bases from J, the junction contained 5 bases not matched to a gene. The CDR3 is made up of 14 amino acids. Germline V gene sequence: CDR1 SGHRS, CDR2 YFSETQ. This clonotype was found a few times.

The clonotype was recovered from a woman in her thirties or forties in good health. V is TRBV5-1 and J is TRBJ2-3; 10 nucleotides align to TRBD1. The sample was blood. CDR3 DNA sequence: TGCGCCAGCAAGGGACAGGGGTCGTCAGATACGCAGTATTTT. Translating it yields CASKGQGSSDTQYF.